The text below deals with one T cell receptor (beta chain). The sample is drawn from a study of blood T cell repertoires in COVID-19. Across the study: Some COVID-19 samples were acute and others convalescent; all came from the United States, Italy and Spain.

Method: immunoSEQ multiplex PCR; TCRdb's copy keeps in-frame clones and lacks some. The profile shows approximately 170,000 clones, 90% of them singletons. The material sequenced was peripheral blood. This receptor was taken from a man aged 55-75 years with active or convalescent COVID-19.

The CDR3 is CASSPEGRQPQHF. The CDR3 nucleotides read TGTGCCAGCAGCCCCGAGGGTCGACAGCCCCAGCATTTT. The gene calls are TRBV7-9 and TRBJ1-5, with D unclear. Germline V gene lookup returns CDR1 SEHNR and CDR2 FQNEAQ (reference sequence). The CDR3 consists of 13 residues. V lost 5 bases and J 7 bases, leaving 12 bases between the germline ends.